This T cell receptor (beta chain) was found in a study of CD8+ T cells in alopecia areata. Whole-study results and caveats: Numerous clones, expanded in lesions, remained in scalp and blood during tofacitinib. Scalp sequencing captures resident alphabeta T cells of normal skin too.

Treatment here: oral pan-JAK inhibitor, 5-10 mg twice daily. Punch biopsies of lesional scalp, plus peripheral blood, were taken from alopecia areata patients. Isolated RNA was reverse transcribed into cDNA used as the sequencing template. Generated by immunoSEQ multiplex PCR, the TCRdb table keeps only in-frame clones and is missing some. The sample carries about 90,000 clones, around 40% recorded once. V gave up 4 bases and J gave up 3 bases; unmatched junction bases: 5. The CDR3 consists of 15 residues. Per germline, CDR1 LNHNV and CDR2 YYDKDF (reference sequence). On this clone itself: Its matching antigen is unknown.

Sequencing used CD8+ T cells sorted from blood, obtained at week 24, from a patient treated with tofacitinib. The gene calls are TRBV15 and TRBJ2-7; 11 bases line up with TRBD2. The TCR was taken from a human donor with alopecia areata. The CDR3 DNA follows: TGTGCCACCAGCAACAGACTAGCGGGGTTCTACGAGCAGTACTTC. Its translation is CATSNRLAGFYEQYF.